These 29 T cell receptor beta chains share one sample of origin, sequenced in a study of T cell responses to AZD1222 COVID-19 vaccine. Sequenced by immunoSEQ multiplex PCR; TCRdb stores in-frame clones only, minus some. The table includes some 120,000 clones, over 80% detected once. The input for sequencing was peripheral blood, taken on day 0 of AZD1222 vaccination. The receptors stem from an adult in good health.

V is TRBV2 and J is TRBJ2-1, with TRBD2 as a possible D gene (5 bases). CDR3 size: 12 residues. V was shortened by 7 bases and J by 7 bases, with 11 bases between the two germline ends. Germline CDR1 is SNHLY and CDR2 is FYNNEI. The CDR3 DNA sequence: TGTGCCAGCACCGCCTGGGAGAATGAGCAGTTCTTC. This encodes CASTAWENEQFF.

The rearrangement joins TRBV23-1 to TRBJ1-1; D uncertain. TRBV23-1 counts as an open reading frame of uncertain function. The V end lost 3 bases, the J end lost 1 base, and 15 bases lay between the germline ends. The length of the CDR3 is 16 residues. The CDR3 region is CASSHQRAVRNTEAFF. DNA for the CDR3: TGCGCCAGCAGTCACCAAAGAGCCGTTAGGAACACTGAAGCTTTCTTT.

V is TRBV11-2 and J is TRBJ2-1, with D unresolved. This CDR3 spans 13 amino acids. Trimming pared 8 bases from V and 0 bases from J, leaving 8 bases between. The V gene's germline CDR1 is SGHAT and CDR2 FQNNGV. This CDR3 reads CASGTGSYNEQFF. The CDR3 nucleotides are TGTGCCAGCGGCACTGGCTCCTACAATGAGCAGTTCTTC.

The chain carries TRBV5-1 and TRBJ2-7; the match to TRBD1 covers 8 bases. The CDR3 length is 16 residues. Trimming removed 4 bases from V and 0 bases from J; junction bases left unmatched: 9. The germline V gene encodes CDR1 SGHRS and CDR2 YFSETQ. Here the CDR3 reads CASSLAPGQASYEQYF. CDR3 coding DNA: TGCGCCAGCAGCCTGGCTCCGGGACAGGCCTCCTACGAGCAGTACTTC.

The V call is TRBV5-6, the J call TRBJ2-7; no clear D gene. Germline CDR1 and CDR2: SGHDT and YYEEEE. V lost 4 bases, J lost 3 bases, and 11 bases lay in between. The CDR3 covers 13 residues. CDR3 sequence (DNA): TGTGCCAGCAGCCCGACCCCTGACTACGAGCAGTACTTC. Its protein product is CASSPTPDYEQYF.

The chain is built from TRBV18 and TRBJ1-2, with 9 bases lining up with TRBD1. This CDR3 comprises 15 residues. The germline CDR1 and CDR2 sequences are KGHSH and LQKENI. The junction had 5 bases not matched to a gene; V was cut back by 3 bases and J by 3 bases. The CDR3 DNA sequence: TGTGCCAGCTCACCCAGGGACAGGGAAGACTATGGCTACACCTTC. Its translation: CASSPRDREDYGYTF.

V usage is TRBV19 and J usage is TRBJ1-1; D might be TRBD1 (5 bases). The CDR3 is made up of 15 amino acids. Germline V gives CDR1 LNHDA, CDR2 SQIVND (reference sequence). Trimming shortened V by 3 bases and J by 3 bases, and 14 bases separated the two germline ends. Written as DNA, the CDR3 is TGTGCCAGTAGTATCCCCGATGTAGGGGACACTGAAGCTTTCTTT. This gives the protein CASSIPDVGDTEAFF. Filled out from reference TRBV19 and TRBJ1-1, the complete variable domain reads DGGITQSPKYLFRKEGQNVTLSCEQNLNHDAMYWYRQDPGQGLRLIYYSQIVNDFQKGDIAEGYSVSREKKESFPLTVTSAQKNPTAFYLCASSIPDVGDTEAFFGQGTRLTVV.

This clone was detected once. The chain has TRBV28 and TRBJ2-3, with 11 bases that match TRBD2. Per the germline V gene, CDR1 is MDHEN and CDR2 is SYDVKM. CDR3 length: 16 amino acids. J gave up 0 bases and V 5 bases, and 4 bases lay outside the gene matches. The DNA for the CDR3 is TGTGCCAGCAGTCCTCTAGCGGGGGGAAGCACAGATACGCAGTATTTT. Its translation is CASSPLAGGSTDTQYF. Full variable domain (missing parts from reference TRBV28 and TRBJ2-3): DVKVTQSSRYLVKRTGEKVFLECVQDMDHENMFWYRQDPGLGLRLIYFSYDVKMKEKGDIPEGYSVSREKKERFSLILESASTNQTSMYLCASSPLAGGSTDTQYFGPGTRLTVL.

The CDR3 nucleotides are TGTGCCAGCAGTTCTCCACAGGGATGGACTGAAGCTTTCTTT. Translation: CASSSPQGWTEAFF. This chain joins TRBV28 and TRBJ1-1; tentative D call: TRBD1 (6 bases). CDR1 and CDR2 (germline): MDHEN, SYDVKM. This CDR3 spans 14 amino acids. Between the trimmed V and J ends, which lost 4 bases and 5 bases, there was a span of 14 bases.

The chain combines TRBV7-9 with TRBJ1-4; D is undetermined. V was clipped by 6 bases and J by 8 bases, with 16 bases between them. The length of the CDR3 is 14 residues. The germline V gene encodes CDR1 SEHNR and CDR2 FQNEAQ (reference sequence). CDR3 sequence reads: CASRVIGSMEKLFF. CDR3 nucleotide sequence: TGTGCCAGCAGGGTAATAGGTTCCATGGAAAAACTGTTTTTT.

The chain combines TRBV24-1 with TRBJ2-2; D ambiguous. The CDR3 extends over 16 amino acids. Germline assignment: CDR1 KGHDR and CDR2 SFDVKD. The ends were cut back, 4 bases at V and 0 bases at J, with 11 bases in the middle. This chain's CDR3 is CATSDPMNPNTGELFF. The CDR3 coding sequence is TGTGCCACCAGTGACCCAATGAACCCGAACACCGGGGAGCTGTTTTTT.

The chain links TRBV18 to TRBJ1-2; a weak D match, TRBD1 (5 bases). CDR1 is KGHSH and CDR2 is LQKENI in the germline V gene. Trimming left V 3 bases short and J 0 bases short, with 11 bases between. The CDR3 runs 15 residues. For the CDR3, the DNA is TGTGCCAGCTCACCCTGGGGCAGTTCTAACTATGGCTACACCTTC. It encodes CASSPWGSSNYGYTF.

The V and J genes are TRBV20-1 and TRBJ2-6; no clear D gene. CDR1 is DFQATT, CDR2 SNEGSKA, per germline (reference sequence). CDR3 length: 12 amino acids. The ends were cut back, 3 bases at V and 8 bases at J, with 8 bases in the middle. This CDR3 is CSASGSPNVLTF. Here the CDR3 DNA reads TGCAGTGCTAGTGGGTCTCCCAACGTCCTGACTTTC.

The chain combines TRBV19 with TRBJ1-4; D ambiguous. V dropped 5 bases and J dropped 8 bases, with 15 bases sitting between them. The CDR3 is made up of 14 amino acids. Germline CDR1 LNHDA, CDR2 SQIVND (reference sequence). The CDR3 reads CASSSDGSWEKLFF. CDR3 nucleotides: TGTGCCAGTAGTTCTGACGGTTCTTGGGAAAAACTGTTTTTT.

Only one count was recorded for this clone. V gene TRBV5-5 combines with J gene TRBJ1-5, with 7 bases matching TRBD1. The CDR3 has 15 amino acids. Losses at the gene ends were 2 bases for V and 6 bases for J; bases not matched to a gene: 8. Germline values: CDR1 SGHKS, CDR2 YYEKEE (reference sequence). The CDR3 nucleotides are TGTGCCAGCAGCTTATCCCCAGGGGGTAGTCAGCCCCAGCATTTT. Encoded protein: CASSLSPGGSQPQHF. The entire variable domain, with the rest obtained from reference TRBV5-5 and TRBJ1-5, is as follows: DAGVTQSPTHLIKTRGQQVTLRCSPISGHKSVSWYQQVLGQGPQFIFQYYEKEERGRGNFPDRFSARQFPNYSSELNVNALLLGDSALYLCASSLSPGGSQPQHFGDGTRLSIL.

This chain links TRBV29-1 with TRBJ1-2; 7 bases align to TRBD1. The CDR3 runs 13 residues. The J segment lost 2 bases and the V segment lost 5 bases, leaving 5 bases of the junction unmatched. Germline CDR1 reads SQVTM; CDR2 reads ANQGSEA. The CDR3 here is CSVRGQGNYGYTF. CDR3 sequence (DNA): TGCAGCGTTAGGGGGCAGGGGAACTATGGCTACACCTTC.

This chain uses TRBV5-1 with TRBJ2-1; 11 bases fit TRBD2. The CDR3 runs to 16 residues. Trimming took 4 bases from V and 3 from J; bases not matched to a gene: 6. CDR1 SGHRS and CDR2 YFSETQ come from the germline V gene. The CDR3 DNA sequence: TGCGCCAGCAGCAGAATTACTAGCGGGAGCTACAATGAGCAGTTCTTC. Translating it yields CASSRITSGSYNEQFF.

The chain is built from TRBV5-1 and TRBJ2-3; 12 bases map to TRBD2. There are 17 residues in the CDR3. V trimming: 0 bases; J trimming: 5 bases; junction bases outside the gene matches: 7. Germline loops: CDR1 SGHRS, CDR2 YFSETQ. In DNA form, the CDR3 reads TGCGCCAGCAGCTTGGGGCTAGCGGGAGGGCTGAAAGATACGCAGTATTTT. Its protein is CASSLGLAGGLKDTQYF.

CDR3 DNA: TGTGCCAGCAGCTTATGGGCCAGGGGGCGTAACGAGCAGTACTTC. Protein: CASSLWARGRNEQYF. The rearrangement joins TRBV7-9 to TRBJ2-7, with 8 bases fitting TRBD1. From germline, CDR1 is SEHNR and CDR2 FQNEAQ (reference sequence). The trim removed 2 bases at V and 5 bases at J, leaving 8 bases unmatched. The CDR3 spans 15 residues.

CDR3 sequence: CASSRGTGGETQYF. The DNA of the CDR3 is TGTGCCAGTAGTAGGGGGACAGGGGGAGAGACCCAGTACTTC. The V gene is TRBV19, the J gene TRBJ2-5; 11 nucleotides line up with TRBD1. From germline, CDR1 is LNHDA and CDR2 SQIVND (reference sequence). This CDR3 comprises 14 residues. V shed 4 bases and J 4 bases; nucleotides not matched to a gene: 2.

V is TRBV7-8 and J is TRBJ1-5; D is ambiguous. Per the germline V gene, CDR1 is SGHVS and CDR2 is FQNEAQ. V was trimmed by 3 bases and J by 3 bases, leaving 6 bases between them. This CDR3 spans 13 amino acids. CDR3 amino acids: CASSFAVNQPQHF. In nucleotides, the CDR3 is TGTGCCAGCAGCTTCGCAGTCAATCAGCCCCAGCATTTT.

This chain joins TRBV7-6 and TRBJ1-5, with D uncertain. CDR3 length: 12 amino acids. Trimming left V 6 bases short and J 6 bases short, with 9 bases between. In germline, CDR1 is SGHVS, CDR2 FNYEAQ. CDR3 coding DNA: TGTGCCAGCAGTTCGGTGGGTCAGCCCCAGCATTTT. Protein: CASSSVGQPQHF.

The chain employs TRBV5-1 and TRBJ1-5; weak D call: TRBD1 (6 bases). The germline V gene has CDR1 SGHRS and CDR2 YFSETQ. The length of the CDR3 is 15 residues. V lost 0 bases to trimming and J lost 4 bases, with 11 bases between them. The CDR3 coding sequence is TGCGCCAGCAGCTTGGAGGGGCAGGGGAATCAGCCCCAGCATTTT. This codes for CASSLEGQGNQPQHF.

This clone was observed a few times. The chain recombines TRBV9 with TRBJ1-1; D is ambiguous. The CDR3 sequence is 14 residues long. Germline V gene sequence: CDR1 SGDLS, CDR2 YYNGEE. The V end was cut by 0 bases, the J end by 4 bases, with 10 bases between. The CDR3 is CASSVALGSTEAFF. The CDR3 coding sequence is TGTGCCAGCAGCGTAGCTTTAGGGTCCACTGAAGCTTTCTTT.

V usage is TRBV15 and J usage is TRBJ1-4; no reliable D call. The CDR3 totals 15 residues. V was pared by 0 bases and J by 5 bases, with 10 bases between. The V gene's germline CDR1 is LNHNV and CDR2 YYDKDF (reference sequence). CDR3 in amino acids: CATSRDVTRNEKLFF. For the CDR3, the DNA is TGTGCCACCAGCAGAGACGTTACCCGGAATGAAAAACTGTTTTTT.

The J gene is TRBJ2-1, the V gene TRBV5-1; possibly TRBD1 for D (6 bases). Trimming took off 4 bases at V and 0 bases at J, with 20 bases between the two ends. CDR1 is SGHRS, CDR2 YFSETQ, per germline. The CDR3 loop spans 18 amino acids. CDR3 sequence (DNA): TGCGCCAGCAGCGTAACGGCAGGGGCGTCAAGCTCCTACAATGAGCAGTTCTTC. Translated: CASSVTAGASSSYNEQFF.

This chain connects TRBV4-2 to TRBJ2-7, with TRBD2 matching over 12 bases. The germline V gene has CDR1 LGHNA and CDR2 YNFKEQ. The CDR3 totals 16 residues. V dropped 0 bases and J dropped 5; count of bases not matched to a gene: 5. The CDR3 is CASSQDPTSGSDEQYF. The CDR3 DNA sequence: TGTGCCAGCAGCCAAGATCCGACTAGCGGGAGTGACGAGCAGTACTTC.

V is TRBV7-9 and J is TRBJ1-1; D may be TRBD1 (6 bases). CDR3 length equals 13 residues. Looked up from germline, CDR1 is SEHNR and CDR2 is FQNEAQ (reference sequence). V dropped 5 bases and J dropped 1 base, with 8 bases sitting between them. CDR3 sequence: CASSQTGNTEAFF. The CDR3 region has the DNA TGTGCCAGCAGCCAGACAGGGAACACTGAAGCTTTCTTT.

The chain employs TRBV2 and TRBJ2-4, with D unresolved. Germline CDR1 and CDR2: SNHLY and FYNNEI. The CDR3 spans 14 residues. V was shortened by 5 bases and J by 1 base, with 9 bases between the two germline ends. CDR3 coding DNA: TGTGCCAGCAGTTGGAATTGGGCCAAAAACATTCAGTACTTC. It translates to CASSWNWAKNIQYF.